The clone carrying this TCR beta chain has only a few counts. What it recognizes is unknown. This specimen comes from a study of T cell repertoires in cytomegalovirus infection. TCRdb reprocessed the reads via MiXCR and lists one record per CDR3 protein. The data hold roughly 700,000 distinct CDR3 sequences, with about 33% observed a single time. In germline, CDR1 is LGHNA, CDR2 YSLEER. The V end was cut by 1 base, the J end by 1 base, with 12 bases between. This CDR3 spans 16 amino acids. The chain is built from TRBV4-3 and TRBJ2-3; D unclear. Sequencing used cultured PBMCs, obtained from culture after CMV antigen stimulation. The sequence derives from a human donor in good health (CMV status not recorded). Some clones in this sample may be carry-over from other donors' samples. DNA for the CDR3: TGCGCCAGCAGCCAAGTCGTCGGTGGAGGCACAGATACGCAGTATTTT. It specifies CASSQVVGGGTDTQYF.